A selection of T cell receptor beta chains follows, all from one sample in a study of cytomegalovirus exposure and HLA in healthy donors. Method: immunoSEQ multiplex PCR; TCRdb's copy keeps in-frame clones and lacks some. The sample lists approximately 140,000 clones, about 77% occurring once. Sequencing used PBMCs. These receptors were taken from a female donor in good health and CMV-seronegative. Each CDR3 is given with its conserved first and last residue. The D gene is left open where the match is weak. Size is omitted from some rows. Given values are once, few, many or a class for expanded clones.

j_gene | d_gene | v_gene | abundance | len | CDR3nt | CDR3aa
TRBJ1-6 | - | TRBV5-1 | - | 13 | TGCGCCAGCAGCTTGTCGGACTCCCGACCCCTCCACTTT | CASSLSDSRPLHF
TRBJ2-5 | - | TRBV7-2 | once | 12 | TGTGCCAGCAGCGCCAGGGTTGAGACCCAGTACTTC | CASSARVETQYF
TRBJ2-1 | - | TRBV7-6 | - | 10 | TGTGCCAGCAGCTTTTCACTAGCCGTCTTC | CASSFSLAVF
TRBJ1-5 | - | TRBV27 | - | 13 | TGTGCCAGCAGTCTACTCAAAAATCAGCCCCAGCATTTT | CASSLLKNQPQHF
TRBJ1-6 | - | TRBV5-4 | few | 15 | TGTGCCAGCAGCTTGGCGGGTTCCTCTGGTTCACCCCTCCACTTT | CASSLAGSSGSPLHF
TRBJ1-2 | TRBD1 | TRBV28 | - | 12 | TGTGCCAGCAGTAAGACAGGGTATGGCTACACCTTC | CASSKTGYGYTF
TRBJ1-2 | TRBD1 | TRBV6-5 | - | 16 | TGTGCCAGCAGTTCCCCTTTCCGGACAGGGAGAGGAGGCTACACCTTC | CASSSPFRTGRGGYTF
TRBJ1-2 | - | TRBV19 | once | 16 | TGTGCCAGTAGTATATCGGGAGCAACAGCGAACTATGGCTACACCTTC | CASSISGATANYGYTF
TRBJ1-2 | - | TRBV6-5 | few | 13 | TGTGCCAGCAGTGAGCGAGGGTTCCATGGCTACACCTTC | CASSERGFHGYTF
TRBJ2-7 | - | TRBV6-5 | - | 12 | TGTGCCAGCAGTTCGATAGACTACGAGCAGTACTTC | CASSSIDYEQYF
TRBJ1-1 | TRBD1 | TRBV29-1 | once | 13 | TGCAGCGTGGCAGGGGGCCAGGTCACTGAAGCTTTCTTT | CSVAGGQVTEAFF
TRBJ1-1 | - | TRBV6-1 | - | 14 | TGTGCCAGCAGTAGACAGAGCATGAACACTGAAGCTTTCTTT | CASSRQSMNTEAFF
TRBJ2-3 | - | TRBV28 | - | 13 | TGTGCCGTGGGGGAGGTACCCACAGATACGCAGTATTTT | CAVGEVPTDTQYF
TRBJ1-2 | TRBD1 | TRBV9 | - | 16 | TGTGCCAGCAGCGTAGGGACAGGGGGCCGGGACTATGGCTACACCTTC | CASSVGTGGRDYGYTF
TRBJ1-2 | - | TRBV4-1 | - | 12 | TGCGCCAGCAGCCAGGGTAAGCGGGGCTACACCTTC | CASSQGKRGYTF
TRBJ1-1 | TRBD1 | TRBV29-1 | - | 12 | TGCAGCGTTGGACAGGGAAGCACTGAAGCTTTCTTT | CSVGQGSTEAFF
TRBJ2-3 | TRBD2 | TRBV19 | once | 16 | TGTGCCAGTAGTATATCTTTAGCGGGGGACACAGATACGCAGTATTTT | CASSISLAGDTDTQYF
TRBJ1-3 | TRBD1 | TRBV25-1 | - | 17 | TGTGCCAGCAGTGAGTGGACAGGCCTACCCTCTGGAAACACCATATATTTT | CASSEWTGLPSGNTIYF
TRBJ2-1 | - | TRBV2 | - | 13 | TGTGCCAGCGACCTAGAGCTAGTCAATGAGCAGTTCTTC | CASDLELVNEQFF
TRBJ1-2 | - | TRBV5-6 | few | 14 | TGTGCCAGCAGCTTGGTCGGTGATAACTATGGCTACACCTTC | CASSLVGDNYGYTF
TRBJ2-1 | - | TRBV28 | - | 15 | TGTGCCAGCAGTTTATTGCGGAGCTCCTACAATGAGCAGTTCTTC | CASSLLRSSYNEQFF
TRBJ2-2 | TRBD2 | TRBV25-1 | - | 17 | TGTGCCAGCAGTGAACCGGGGAGGGGAGTATGGACCGGGGAGCTGTTTTTT | CASSEPGRGVWTGELFF
TRBJ1-1 | TRBD1 | TRBV2 | - | 15 | TGTGCCAGCAGGGGTCTGACAGGGGCGAACACTGAAGCTTTCTTT | CASRGLTGANTEAFF
TRBJ2-7 | TRBD1 | TRBV19 | - | 12 | TGTGCCAGTAGTAACAGGGGCCACGAGCAGTACTTC | CASSNRGHEQYF
TRBJ2-3 | TRBD2 | TRBV7-6 | - | 15 | TGTGCCAGCAGTTATAGCGGGGGGGCAACAGATACGCAGTATTTT | CASSYSGGATDTQYF
TRBJ1-1 | - | TRBV6-1 | - | 12 | TGTGCAGTGGGCAGGGGGAACACTGAAGCTTTCTTT | CAVGRGNTEAFF
TRBJ2-7 | - | TRBV9 | - | 15 | TGTGCCAGCAGCGTAGAGGGGGGGGCTTCCTACGAGCAGTACTTC | CASSVEGGASYEQYF
TRBJ2-1 | - | TRBV6-6 | - | 12 | TGTGCCAGCAGTCCGGGCTACAATGAGCAGTTCTTC | CASSPGYNEQFF
TRBJ2-6 | TRBD1 | TRBV11-3 | - | 19 | TGTGCCAGCAGCTTTCCTCGGACAGGGGATACGTCTGGGGCCAACGTCCTGACTTTC | CASSFPRTGDTSGANVLTF
TRBJ2-3 | TRBD2 | TRBV10-3 | - | 19 | TGTGCCATCAGTGAGTCCCGAGGCATGGGTAGCGGGAACGCAGATACGCAGTATTTT | CAISESRGMGSGNADTQYF
TRBJ2-7 | - | TRBV5-1 | - | 13 | TGCGCCAGCAGCTTGGGGGCAGGGTACGAGCAGTACTTC | CASSLGAGYEQYF
TRBJ1-5 | - | TRBV4-1 | - | 16 | TGCGCCAGCAGCCTGTCGCCCCACGGTACTTATCAGCCCCAGCATTTT | CASSLSPHGTYQPQHF
TRBJ2-1 | TRBD2 | TRBV7-9 | - | 14 | TGTGCCAGCAGCTTAGAGGGTCGGGGGGGTGAGCAGTTCTTC | CASSLEGRGGEQFF
TRBJ2-7 | TRBD1 | TRBV5-4 | few | 14 | TGTGCCAGCAGCTTGAGGGGACAGGGCTACGAGCAGTACTTC | CASSLRGQGYEQYF
TRBJ1-5 | - | TRBV2 | few | 15 | TGTGCCAGCAGTGAGGGCAGCAATAGCAATCAGCCCCAGCATTTT | CASSEGSNSNQPQHF
TRBJ1-1 | TRBD1 | TRBV6-5 | - | 15 | TGTGCCAGCAGTTACTACACAGGGGTAGACACTGAAGCTTTCTTT | CASSYYTGVDTEAFF
TRBJ2-3 | TRBD1 | TRBV19 | - | 15 | TGTGCCAGTAGTGTTACAGGGGCCGGCACAGATACGCAGTATTTT | CASSVTGAGTDTQYF
TRBJ2-2 | - | TRBV7-6 | once | 16 | TGTGCCAGCAGCCCCTCGCAGAGGGCGCGGACCGGGGAGCTGTTTTTT | CASSPSQRARTGELFF
TRBJ2-3 | TRBD2 | TRBV7-9 | - | 15 | TGTGCCAGCAGCCAGTCAGGCGGGGGGACAGATACGCAGTATTTT | CASSQSGGGTDTQYF
TRBJ1-1 | - | TRBV19 | - | 18 | TGTGCCACTAGGAGGGGAAGTAGGGACTCGCTCCCAAACACTGAAGCTTTCTTT | CATRRGSRDSLPNTEAFF
TRBJ2-7 | - | TRBV19 | - | 14 | TGTGCCAGTAGTATTTATGGCAGCTCCTACGAGCAGTACTTC | CASSIYGSSYEQYF
TRBJ1-1 | - | TRBV7-9 | few | 14 | TGTGCCAGCAGCTTAGAAGGACAGAACACCAAAGCTTTCTTT | CASSLEGQNTKAFF
TRBJ2-2 | - | TRBV5-1 | - | 13 | TGCGCCAGCAGCTTCATTCAAACCGGGGAGCTGTTTTTT | CASSFIQTGELFF
TRBJ2-3 | TRBD2 | TRBV4-1 | - | 16 | TGCGCCAGCAGCCAAGAAAGCGGGAGTGGAATAGGTACGCAGTATTTT | CASSQESGSGIGTQYF
TRBJ1-1 | - | TRBV7-9 | - | 14 | TGTGCCAGCAGCTCACGGCAGACGGGTACTGAAGCTTTCTTT | CASSSRQTGTEAFF
TRBJ1-4 | - | TRBV5-6 | - | 10 | TGTGCCAGCAGCGGCGAAAAACTGTTTTTT | CASSGEKLFF